These 5 T cell receptor beta chains were sequenced from one sample in a study of blood T cell repertoires in COVID-19. Assay used: immunoSEQ multiplex PCR; TCRdb lists only in-frame clones, some missing. The sample comprises hundreds of thousands of clones, more than 75% of which are singletons, and approximately 5% rests with the top ten. Sequenced input: peripheral blood. These receptors all stem from a woman of 80 years or more with COVID-19, enrolled during active disease.

The chain has TRBV6-4 and TRBJ1-2, with D hard to call. The ends were cut back, 0 bases at V and 8 bases at J, with 7 bases in the middle. The CDR3 is made up of 12 amino acids. Per the germline V gene, CDR1 is MRHNA and CDR2 is SNTAGT. CDR3 DNA sequence: TGTGCCAGCAGTGACTCACGGTTCGGCTACACCTTC. Its translation: CASSDSRFGYTF.

The gene calls are TRBV4-3 and TRBJ1-6, with D hard to call. Deletions cut 0 bases from V and 4 bases from J, with 10 bases between. CDR3 length: 16 residues. Looked up from germline, CDR1 is LGHNA and CDR2 is YSLEER. CDR3 in DNA: TGCGCCAGCAGCCAAGAAAAGACTGGGTATAATTCACCCCTCCACTTT. Protein product: CASSQEKTGYNSPLHF.

A single count supports this clone. The CDR3 bases are TGTGCCTCCCGAGGGGGACAGACCAATCAGCCCCAGCATTTT. This sequence encodes CASRGGQTNQPQHF. This sequence joins TRBV10-3 and TRBJ1-5, with 7 positions matching TRBD1. This CDR3 region has 14 residues. J lost 3 bases, V lost 11 bases, and 10 bases had no gene match. CDR1 is ENHRY and CDR2 is SYGVKD in the germline V gene.

This clone showed up just a few times. J is TRBJ1-1 and V is TRBV30; D perhaps matches TRBD1 (6 bases). From germline, CDR1 is GTSNPN and CDR2 SVGIG (reference sequence). V was trimmed by 6 bases and J by 1 base, leaving 6 bases between them. The CDR3 is made up of 11 amino acids. The DNA of the CDR3 is TGTGCCTGCAGGGGGAACACTGAAGCTTTCTTT. Residues: CACRGNTEAFF.

This sequence joins TRBV19 and TRBJ1-5; D possibly corresponds to TRBD1 (6 bases). CDR1 and CDR2 (germline): LNHDA, SQIVND (reference sequence). The CDR3 has 15 amino acids. Between the trimmed V and J ends, which lost 5 bases and 0 bases, there was a span of 11 bases. CDR3 protein: CASSPGQISNQPQHF. DNA of the CDR3: TGTGCCAGTAGTCCCGGACAGATTAGCAATCAGCCCCAGCATTTT.